Described below is a single T cell receptor beta chain sequence and its context. A much larger clone is a single base away; this may be a read error. The CDR3 contains 13 residues. Deletions cut 6 bases from V and 0 bases from J, with 3 bases between. Germline CDR1 is MNHEY and CDR2 is SVGAGI. This sample stems from a study of shared clonotypes between healthy human individuals. The authors divided CD4+ cells into CD45RA+ naive and CD45RA-negative memory subsets. Sequenced by immunoSEQ multiplex PCR; TCRdb stores in-frame clones only, minus some. The sample contains about 360,000 clones, around four fifths of which appear only once.

Sequenced material: memory CD4+ T cells sorted from blood. Noted subset: CD45RA-negative fraction. This TCR came from a man aged 25-45 years in good health. This sequence joins TRBV6-5 and TRBJ2-6; D is undetermined. As DNA, the CDR3 is TGTGCCAGCAGCGGCTCTGGGGCCAACGTCCTGACTTTC. It codes for CASSGSGANVLTF.